This note documents a single TCR beta chain sequence. Per germline, CDR1 SGHKS and CDR2 YYEKEE (reference sequence). Trimming cost V 3 bases and J 0 bases; bases outside gene matches: 8. This CDR3 is built from 16 residues. CD45RA+ naive and CD45RA-negative memory subsets were separated from CD4+ cells. This sample was taken from a study of shared clonotypes between healthy human individuals. TCRdb's copy holds only in-frame clones and misses some; the assay was immunoSEQ multiplex PCR. In the table there are approximately 1,500,000 clones, 98% of which are singletons. The rearrangement joins TRBV5-5 to TRBJ2-7; 8 bases line up with TRBD1. The receptor was derived from a man between 25 and 39 years old in good health. The specimen sequenced was naive CD4+ T cells sorted from blood. Subset reported: CD45RA+ positively selected. DNA of the CDR3: TGTGCCAGCAGCTGGGGCAGGGGGCGTCTCTCCTACGAGCAGTACTTC. As protein: CASSWGRGRLSYEQYF.